The T cell receptor (beta chain) under discussion was sequenced for a study of shared clonotypes between healthy human individuals. Overall study findings and caveats: Collection of samples was limited to blood; tissue repertoires likely differ.

This CDR3 is built from 15 residues. Germline-derived CDR1 and CDR2 are SGHVS and FQNEAQ. Trimming stripped 3 bases from V and 0 bases from J, with 11 bases between. The investigators split CD4+ cells into a CD45RA+ naive subset and a CD45RA-negative memory subset. As processed by the authors: Filtering differed since immunoSEQ provided only junctions, with no quality scores. Some clones are missing from TCRdb's copy, which holds only in-frame ones; the method was immunoSEQ multiplex PCR. V, J and clone size derive from that table, while D and trimming were established from the DNA sequence. Of around 1,000,000 clones listed, about 80% are singletons. As concerns this clone: Antigen specificity is unknown.

The V and J genes are TRBV7-8 and TRBJ1-1; no reliable D call. Sequenced: memory CD4+ T cells from PBMCs. The subset: CD45RA-negative fraction. This sequence was found in a man aged 18 to 35 in good health. Some clones in this sample may be carry-over from other donors' samples. CDR3 loop: CASSFSGVMNTEAFF. The CDR3 coding sequence is TGTGCCAGCAGCTTCTCCGGGGTGATGAACACTGAAGCTTTCTTT.